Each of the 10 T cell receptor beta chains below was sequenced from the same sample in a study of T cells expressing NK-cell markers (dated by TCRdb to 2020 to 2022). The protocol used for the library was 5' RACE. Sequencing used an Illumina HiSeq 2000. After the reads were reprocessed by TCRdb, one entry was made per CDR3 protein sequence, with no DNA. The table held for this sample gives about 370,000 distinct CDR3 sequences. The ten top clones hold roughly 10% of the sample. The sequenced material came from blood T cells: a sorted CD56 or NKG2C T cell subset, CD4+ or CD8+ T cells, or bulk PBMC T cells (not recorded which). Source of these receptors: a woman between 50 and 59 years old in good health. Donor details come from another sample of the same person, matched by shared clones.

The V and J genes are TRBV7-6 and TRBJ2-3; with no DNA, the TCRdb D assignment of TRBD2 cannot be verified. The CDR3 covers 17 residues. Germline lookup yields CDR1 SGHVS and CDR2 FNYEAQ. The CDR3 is CASSLAGASVGTDTQYF.

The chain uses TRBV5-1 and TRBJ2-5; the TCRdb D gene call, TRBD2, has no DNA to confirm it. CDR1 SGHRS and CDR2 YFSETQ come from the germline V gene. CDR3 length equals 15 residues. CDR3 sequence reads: CASLRTSGSRETQYF.

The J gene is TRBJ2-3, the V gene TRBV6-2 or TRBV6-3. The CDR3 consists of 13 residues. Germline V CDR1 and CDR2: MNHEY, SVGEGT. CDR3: CASAKQITDTQYF.

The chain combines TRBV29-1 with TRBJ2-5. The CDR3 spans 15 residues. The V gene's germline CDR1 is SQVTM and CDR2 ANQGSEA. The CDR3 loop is CSVEMAAVNQETQYF.

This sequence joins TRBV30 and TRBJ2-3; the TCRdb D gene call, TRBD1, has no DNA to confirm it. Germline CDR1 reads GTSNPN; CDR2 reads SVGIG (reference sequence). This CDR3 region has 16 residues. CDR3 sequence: CAWRWGERITRDTQYF.

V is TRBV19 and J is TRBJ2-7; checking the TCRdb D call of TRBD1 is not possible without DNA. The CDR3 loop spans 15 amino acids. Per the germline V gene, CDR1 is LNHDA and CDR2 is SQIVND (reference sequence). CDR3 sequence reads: CASSISGTDNYEQYF. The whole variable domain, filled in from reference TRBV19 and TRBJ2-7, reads DGGITQSPKYLFRKEGQNVTLSCEQNLNHDAMYWYRQDPGQGLRLIYYSQIVNDFQKGDIAEGYSVSREKKESFPLTVTSAQKNPTAFYLCASSISGTDNYEQYFGPGTRLTVT.

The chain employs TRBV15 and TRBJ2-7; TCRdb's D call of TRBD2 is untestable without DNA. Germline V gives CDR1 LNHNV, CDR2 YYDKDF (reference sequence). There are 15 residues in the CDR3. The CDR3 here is CATSRDRGLVSEQYF.

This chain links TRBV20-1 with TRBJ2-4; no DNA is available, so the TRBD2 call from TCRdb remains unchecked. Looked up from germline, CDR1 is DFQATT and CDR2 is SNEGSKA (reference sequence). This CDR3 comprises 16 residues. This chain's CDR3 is CSARPLLALAKNIQYF.

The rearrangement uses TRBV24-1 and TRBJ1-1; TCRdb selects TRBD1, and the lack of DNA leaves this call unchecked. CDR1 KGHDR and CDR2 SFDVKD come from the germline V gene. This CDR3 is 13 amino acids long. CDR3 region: CATSDFPGQEAFF.

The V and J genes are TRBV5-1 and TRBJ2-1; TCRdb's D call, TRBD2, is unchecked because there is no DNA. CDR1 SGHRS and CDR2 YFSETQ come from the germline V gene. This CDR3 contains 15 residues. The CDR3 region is CASSLGLAGVDEQFF.